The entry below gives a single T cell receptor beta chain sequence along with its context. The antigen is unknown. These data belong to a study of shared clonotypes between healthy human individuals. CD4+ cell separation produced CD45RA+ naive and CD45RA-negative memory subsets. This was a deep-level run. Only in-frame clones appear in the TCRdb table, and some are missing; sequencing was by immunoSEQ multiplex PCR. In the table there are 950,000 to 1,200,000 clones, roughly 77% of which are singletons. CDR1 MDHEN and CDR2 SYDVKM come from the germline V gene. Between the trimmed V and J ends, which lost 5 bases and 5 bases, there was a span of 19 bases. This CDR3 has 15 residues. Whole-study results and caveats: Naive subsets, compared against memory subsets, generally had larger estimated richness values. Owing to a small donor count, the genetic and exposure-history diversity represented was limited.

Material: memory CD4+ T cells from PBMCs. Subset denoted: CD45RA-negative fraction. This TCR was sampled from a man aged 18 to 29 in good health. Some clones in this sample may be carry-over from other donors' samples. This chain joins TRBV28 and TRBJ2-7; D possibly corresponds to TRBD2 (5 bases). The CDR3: CASSPGSVGSHEQYF. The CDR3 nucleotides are TGTGCCAGCAGTCCCGGCTCGGTGGGGAGCCACGAGCAGTACTTC.